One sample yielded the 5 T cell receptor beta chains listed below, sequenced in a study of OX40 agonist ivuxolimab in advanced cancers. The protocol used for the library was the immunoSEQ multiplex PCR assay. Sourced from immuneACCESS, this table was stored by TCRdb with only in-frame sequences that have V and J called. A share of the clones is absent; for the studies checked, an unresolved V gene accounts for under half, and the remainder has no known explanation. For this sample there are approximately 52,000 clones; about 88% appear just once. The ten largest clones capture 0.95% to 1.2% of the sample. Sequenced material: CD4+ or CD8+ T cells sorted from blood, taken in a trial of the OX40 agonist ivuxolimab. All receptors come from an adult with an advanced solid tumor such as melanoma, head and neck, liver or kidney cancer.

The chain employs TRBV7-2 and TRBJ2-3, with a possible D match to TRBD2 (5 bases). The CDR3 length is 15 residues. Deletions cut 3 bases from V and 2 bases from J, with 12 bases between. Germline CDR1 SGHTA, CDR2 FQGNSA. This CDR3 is CASSFLDWITDTQYF. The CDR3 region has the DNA TGTGCCAGCAGCTTTTTGGACTGGATCACAGATACGCAGTATTTT.

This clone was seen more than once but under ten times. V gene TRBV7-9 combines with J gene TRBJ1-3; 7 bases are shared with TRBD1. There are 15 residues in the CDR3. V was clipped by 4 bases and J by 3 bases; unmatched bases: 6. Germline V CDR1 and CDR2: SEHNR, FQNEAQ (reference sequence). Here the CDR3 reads CASSSDRAGGNTIYF. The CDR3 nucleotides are TGTGCCAGCAGCTCCGACAGGGCCGGTGGAAACACCATATATTTT.

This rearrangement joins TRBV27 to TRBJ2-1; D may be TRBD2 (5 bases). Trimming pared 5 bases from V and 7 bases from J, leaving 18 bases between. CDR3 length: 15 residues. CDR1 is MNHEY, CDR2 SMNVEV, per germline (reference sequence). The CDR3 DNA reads TGTGCCAGCAGTGCTACGCCTCTTGACTATAATGAGCAGTTCTTC. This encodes CASSATPLDYNEQFF.

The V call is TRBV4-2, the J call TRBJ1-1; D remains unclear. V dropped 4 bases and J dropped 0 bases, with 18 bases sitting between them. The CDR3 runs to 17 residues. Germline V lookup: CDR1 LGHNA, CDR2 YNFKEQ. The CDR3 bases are TGTGCCAGCAGCCCCCAAGAGGGTTTGAGAATGAACACTGAAGCTTTCTTT. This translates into CASSPQEGLRMNTEAFF.

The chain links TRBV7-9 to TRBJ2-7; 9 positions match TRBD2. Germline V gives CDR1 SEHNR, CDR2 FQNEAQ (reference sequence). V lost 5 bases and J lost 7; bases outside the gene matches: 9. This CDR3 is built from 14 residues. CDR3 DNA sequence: TGTGCCAGCAGCAAGATAGCGGGAGTAGGAGAGCAGTACTTC. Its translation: CASSKIAGVGEQYF.